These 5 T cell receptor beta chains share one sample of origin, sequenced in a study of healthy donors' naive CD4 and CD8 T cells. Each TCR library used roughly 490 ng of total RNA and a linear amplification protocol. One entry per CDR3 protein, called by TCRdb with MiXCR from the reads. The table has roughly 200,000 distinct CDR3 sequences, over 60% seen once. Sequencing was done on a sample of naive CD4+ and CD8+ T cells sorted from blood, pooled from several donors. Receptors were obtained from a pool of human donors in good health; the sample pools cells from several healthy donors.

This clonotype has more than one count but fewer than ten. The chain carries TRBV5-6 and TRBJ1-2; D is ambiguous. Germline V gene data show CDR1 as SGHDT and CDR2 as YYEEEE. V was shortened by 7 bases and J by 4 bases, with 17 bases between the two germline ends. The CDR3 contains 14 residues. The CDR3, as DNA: TGTGCCAGCTCCTCCAACGGGGAACTCTATGGCTACACCTTC. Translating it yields CASSSNGELYGYTF.

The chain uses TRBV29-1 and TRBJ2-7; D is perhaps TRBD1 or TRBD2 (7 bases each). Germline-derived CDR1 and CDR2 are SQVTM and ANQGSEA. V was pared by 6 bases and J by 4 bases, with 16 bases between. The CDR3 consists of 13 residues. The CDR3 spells CSVYDREGYEQYF. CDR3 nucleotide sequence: TGCAGCGTATATGACAGGGAGGGATACGAGCAGTACTTC.

The CDR3 DNA reads TGTGCCAGTAGGTCCGGATATAATTCACCCCTCCACTTT. It is translated as CASRSGYNSPLHF. The chain combines TRBV19 with TRBJ1-6; D gene unclear. Germline values: CDR1 LNHDA, CDR2 SQIVND (reference sequence). The CDR3 length is 13 residues. Trimming removed 6 bases at V and 4 bases at J, with 7 bases between. The full variable domain, rest sourced from reference TRBV19 and TRBJ1-6, is DGGITQSPKYLFRKEGQNVTLSCEQNLNHDAMYWYRQDPGQGLRLIYYSQIVNDFQKGDIAEGYSVSREKKESFPLTVTSAQKNPTAFYLCASRSGYNSPLHFGNGTRLTVT.

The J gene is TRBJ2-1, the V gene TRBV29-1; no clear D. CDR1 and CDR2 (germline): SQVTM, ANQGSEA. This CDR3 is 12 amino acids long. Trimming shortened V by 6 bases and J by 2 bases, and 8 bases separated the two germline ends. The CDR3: CSVAPPYNEQFF. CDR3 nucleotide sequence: TGCAGCGTAGCCCCGCCCTACAATGAGCAGTTCTTC.

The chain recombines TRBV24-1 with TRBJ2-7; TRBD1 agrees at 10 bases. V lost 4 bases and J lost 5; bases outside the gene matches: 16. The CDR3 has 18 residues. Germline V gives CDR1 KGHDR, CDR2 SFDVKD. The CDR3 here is CATSEPKPPGQGSHEQYV. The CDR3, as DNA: TGTGCCACCAGTGAACCTAAACCGCCGGGACAGGGGTCGCACGAGCAGTACGTC.